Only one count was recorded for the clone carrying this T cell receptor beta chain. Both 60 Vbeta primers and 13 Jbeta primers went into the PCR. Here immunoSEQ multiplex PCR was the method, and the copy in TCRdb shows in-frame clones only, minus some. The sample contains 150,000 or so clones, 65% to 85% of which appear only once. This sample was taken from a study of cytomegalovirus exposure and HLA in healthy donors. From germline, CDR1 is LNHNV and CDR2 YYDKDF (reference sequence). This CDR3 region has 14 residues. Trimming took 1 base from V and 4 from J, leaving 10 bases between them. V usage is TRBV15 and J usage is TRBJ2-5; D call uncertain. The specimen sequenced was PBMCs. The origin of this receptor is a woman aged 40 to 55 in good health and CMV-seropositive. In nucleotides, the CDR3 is TGTGCCACCAGCAGAGTATCCCCTCTAGAGACCCAGTACTTC. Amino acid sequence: CATSRVSPLETQYF.